The clone carrying this TCR beta chain was observed at least ten times. The antigen remains undetermined. The sample is drawn from a study of breast tumors, draining lymph nodes, adjacent tissues. Study findings and constraints: Data only fit, rather than demonstrated, lymph node origin of most tumor T cells. Data fit most tumor T cells coming from lymph node, expanding in tumor. Compared with lymph nodes, tumors were less diverse; compared with nontumor tissue, more.

The germline V gene has CDR1 SNHLY and CDR2 FYNNEI. The V gene end was trimmed by 6 bases and the J gene end by 0 bases; junction bases not matched to a gene: 4. CDR3 length equals 15 residues. MiXCR was run by TCRdb on the multiplex PCR reads, yielding one entry per CDR3 protein. This table has more than 200,000 distinct CDR3 sequences, 32% appearing once. Axillary draining lymph nodes of breast cancer patients supplied the node samples. The receptor comes from a female donor with breast cancer. Some clones in this sample may be carry-over from other donors' samples. V is TRBV2 and J is TRBJ2-3; 9 bases match TRBD2. Sequencing was performed on axillary lymph node tissue. CDR3: CASSPGTSSTDTQYF. In DNA form, the CDR3 reads TGTGCCAGCAGCCCCGGGACTAGCAGCACAGATACGCAGTATTTT.